These 25 T cell receptor beta chains originate from one sample sequenced in a study of tumor-infiltrating lymphocytes in primary liver carcinoma. From 500 ng of total RNA, TCR beta-specific cDNA was reverse-transcribed using a constant-region primer. Three nested multiplex PCR rounds, a slightly modified ARM-PCR method, built the TCR beta libraries. In the first two PCR rounds, TRBV1-TRBV30 forward primers were paired with a C-beta reverse primer, and each round lasted roughly 9 cycles. TCRdb used MiXCR to reprocess the multiplex PCR reads, holding one entry per CDR3 protein. The repertoire holds approximately 330,000 distinct CDR3 sequences, approximately 64% seen once, with roughly 6% in the top ten. In addition to blood RNA drawn from unsorted whole blood, germline DNA was extracted. Material: peripheral blood. These receptors were obtained from a man in his forties with primary liver carcinoma and hepatitis B virus infection.

Comments on this clonotype: The final CDR3 position lacks the conserved phenylalanine or tryptophan, pointing to a likely read error. No DNA is shown, since the ends of the CDR3 on it are uncertain; the CDR3 is the one TCRdb lists. The rearrangement joins TRBV11-2 to TRBJ2-7; the D segment call TRBD2 is taken from the table without a DNA check. Both ends counted, the CDR3 spans 17 residues. Germline CDR1 SGHAT, CDR2 FQNNGV. Here the CDR3 reads CASSPSGTSGRRGEKYS.

The sample holds one count of this clonotype. A much larger clone sits a single nucleotide away, making a read error possible. The rearrangement links TRBV6-5 to TRBJ1-3; 9 bases align to TRBD1. There are 15 residues in the CDR3. After removal of 5 bases from V and 3 bases from J, the junction contained 5 bases not matched to a gene. Germline CDR1 is MNHEY and CDR2 is SVGAGI. The CDR3, as DNA: TGTGCCAGCAGTCAACTGGACAGGGGTGGAAACACCATATATTTT. Amino acid sequence: CASSQLDRGGNTIYF.

A word on this clonotype: A much larger clone lies a single base off, so this may be a read error. This sequence joins TRBV6-1 and TRBJ2-7; 7 bases align to TRBD1. From germline, CDR1 is MNHNS and CDR2 SASEGT. The CDR3 spans 12 residues. Trimming cost V 10 bases and J 6 bases; bases outside gene matches: 9. The CDR3 loop reads CANNRGAAEQYF. CDR3 nucleotide sequence: TGTGCCAACAACAGGGGAGCCGCCGAGCAGTACTTC.

This clonotype has a count of ten or more. The rearrangement uses TRBV4-1 and TRBJ2-7; unclear D gene. The V gene's germline CDR1 is MGHRA and CDR2 YSYEKL. The CDR3 totals 15 residues. V dropped 1 base and J dropped 3 bases, with 13 bases sitting between them. This CDR3 is CASSQGPGPNYEQYF. In DNA form, the CDR3 reads TGCGCCAGCAGCCAAGGTCCGGGCCCCAACTACGAGCAGTACTTC.

V gene TRBV6-1 combines with J gene TRBJ2-5; weak D call: TRBD2 (5 bases). In germline, CDR1 is MNHNS, CDR2 SASEGT. Trimming took 7 bases from V and 4 from J, leaving 28 bases between them. This CDR3 spans 18 amino acids. CDR3 sequence: CASMALEWTGIGRETQYF. CDR3 DNA sequence: TGTGCCAGCATGGCCCTCGAGTGGACCGGGATAGGCCGAGAGACCCAGTACTTC.

This clonotype has ten or more counts. V and J are TRBV6-2 or TRBV6-3 and TRBJ1-5; D call uncertain. Germline CDR1 and CDR2: MNHEY and SVGEGT. The CDR3 is made up of 12 amino acids. The germline V and J ends were trimmed by 2 bases and 3 bases, with 2 bases remaining between them. CDR3 coding DNA: TGTGCCAGCAGTTACGTCAATCAGCCCCAGCATTTT. Its translation: CASSYVNQPQHF.

As regards this clonotype: A read error may produce the germline difference seen at one junction end. The chain employs TRBV11-2 and TRBJ2-1; no clear D gene. Germline CDR1 and CDR2: SGHAT and FQNNGV. The CDR3 has 17 amino acids. For the CDR3, the DNA is TGTGCCAGCACCCGCCCGGTAGCACCAAGTAGGGTCAATGAGCGGTTCTTC. This encodes CASTRPVAPSRVNERFF.

The chain combines TRBV6-1 with TRBJ1-4, with a tentative D call TRBD1 (5 bases). V was clipped by 5 bases and J by 3 bases, with 10 bases between them. The germline CDR1 and CDR2 sequences are MNHNS and SASEGT. The CDR3 covers 14 residues. CDR3 sequence (DNA): TGTGCCAGCAGTTCGACAGCGTCTAATGAAAAACTGTTTTTT. This gives the protein CASSSTASNEKLFF.

In its sample, this clonotype was seen once. This clone may be a read error of a much larger clone one base away. The rearrangement links TRBV6-6 to TRBJ2-7; 8 bases map to TRBD1. CDR1 is MNHNY and CDR2 is SVGAGI in the germline V gene (reference sequence). This CDR3 is built from 12 residues. The CDR3 loop is CVIGQGSYEQYF. The DNA for the CDR3 is TGTGTCATCGGACAGGGCTCCTACGAGCAGTACTTC.

This chain links TRBV29-1 with TRBJ2-2, with 9 bases fitting TRBD2. Looked up from germline, CDR1 is SQVTM and CDR2 is ANQGSEA. The CDR3 runs 14 residues. The CDR3 DNA follows: TGCATCGTCCAGACTAGCGGTGGGGTCGGGGAGCTGTTTTTT. It specifies CIVQTSGGVGELFF.

Concerning this clonotype itself: One base away lies a much larger clone, so this may be a sequencing read error. The CDR3 is CASSDPETANYGYTF. Written as DNA, the CDR3 is TGTGCCAGCAGTGACCCCGAGACGGCTAACTATGGCTACACCTTC. The rearrangement joins TRBV6-2 or TRBV6-3 to TRBJ1-2; D is uncertain. The V end was cut by 5 bases, the J end by 0 bases, with 13 bases between. The CDR3 is made up of 15 amino acids. Germline V gene data show CDR1 as MNHEY and CDR2 as SVGEGT.

About this clonotype itself: One end of the junction does not line up with germline, which may come from a read error. The chain couples TRBV12-3 or TRBV12-4 to TRBJ2-5, with D possibly being TRBD1 or TRBD2 (5 bases each). This CDR3 is 16 amino acids long. CDR3 in amino acids: CASSSGEVGGPEIQYF. The CDR3 region has the DNA TGTGCCAGCAGTTCCGGCGAGGTTGGGGGTCCAGAGATCCAGTACTTC.

Worth noting for this clonotype: A read error may be the cause here, since a much bigger clone is one base away. This rearrangement joins TRBV13 to TRBJ2-7; 7 bases line up with TRBD1. The V gene's germline CDR1 is PRHDT and CDR2 FYEKMQ (reference sequence). CDR3 size: 13 residues. After removal of 9 bases from V and 5 bases from J, the junction contained 10 bases not matched to a gene. This CDR3 reads CARSAMGQHEQYF. DNA for the CDR3: TGTGCCAGAAGCGCAATGGGACAGCACGAGCAGTACTTC.

Many counts were recorded for this clonotype. This rearrangement joins TRBV12-3 or TRBV12-4 to TRBJ2-1; 7 bases map to TRBD2. This CDR3 has 15 residues. With V trimmed by 3 bases and J by 4 bases, 6 bases remained unmatched. CDR3 sequence (DNA): TGTGCCAGCAGTTTGCGCGGGAGCGGGTACAATGAGCAGTTCTTC. It encodes CASSLRGSGYNEQFF.

The chain recombines TRBV10-3 with TRBJ1-2, with a possible D match to TRBD1 (5 bases). The CDR3 is made up of 17 amino acids. The germline V gene encodes CDR1 ENHRY and CDR2 SYGVKD. Trimming cost V 4 bases and J 0 bases, with 18 bases left between them. CDR3 residues: CAISVERRLDTNYGYTF. CDR3 coding DNA: TGTGCCATCAGTGTAGAACGCCGTCTGGACACTAACTATGGCTACACCTTC.

The chain combines TRBV6-6 with TRBJ2-1; 7 nucleotides agree with TRBD1. Losses at the gene ends were 10 bases for V and 4 bases for J; bases not matched to a gene: 13. The CDR3 loop spans 15 amino acids. CDR1 MNHNY and CDR2 SVGAGI come from the germline V gene (reference sequence). CDR3 bases: TGTGCCACGAGGGGCCTAGAGGGGGCTTACAATGAGCAGTTCTTC. Translating it yields CATRGLEGAYNEQFF.

Turning to this clonotype: One end of the junction fails to match germline, which may point to a read error. The J gene is TRBJ2-7, the V gene TRBV11-2; TRBD1 might be the D (5 bases). This CDR3 contains 16 residues. The germline V gene encodes CDR1 SGHAT and CDR2 FQNNGV. The CDR3 sequence: CASTLVQTAYSYEQYF. The CDR3 DNA is TGTGCCAGCACCTTAGTGCAGACAGCTTACTCCTACGAGCAGTACTTC.

Concerning this clonotype itself: The conserved phenylalanine or tryptophan normally closing the CDR3 is absent here, so this likely arose from a read error. The gene calls are TRBV29-1 and TRBJ2-7; tentatively, D is TRBD2 (5 bases). This CDR3 is 12 amino acids long. Germline V gene sequence: CDR1 SQVTM, CDR2 ANQGSEA. Trimming removed 5 bases from V and 0 bases from J, with 8 bases in between. The CDR3, as DNA: TGCAGCGTTACTAGTAGCTCCTACGAGCAGTACTCC. Its protein product is CSVTSSSYEQYS.

For this clonotype: The CDR3 end shows no conserved phenylalanine or tryptophan, and so a read error is likely. This rearrangement joins TRBV5-4 to TRBJ2-1, with 7 bases aligning to TRBD2. This CDR3 has 15 amino acids. Germline V gives CDR1 SGHNT, CDR2 YYREEE (reference sequence). V shed 2 bases, J shed 4 bases, and the junction held 6 bases outside the gene matches. CDR3 bases: TGTGCCAGCAGCTTTACGGGAGGCCGTTACAATGAGCAGTTCCTC. Encoded protein: CASSFTGGRYNEQFL.

A note on this clonotype: A much larger clone lies a single base off, so this may be a read error. V usage is TRBV6-5 and J usage is TRBJ1-2, with 7 nucleotides matching TRBD1. Losses at the gene ends were 6 bases for V and 4 bases for J; bases not matched to a gene: 5. The CDR3 loop spans 13 amino acids. CDR1 is MNHEY and CDR2 is SVGAGI in the germline V gene. CDR3 in DNA: TGTGCCAGCAGACCGACAGGGATCTATGGCTACACCTTC. It codes for CASRPTGIYGYTF.

The chain carries TRBV19 and TRBJ1-1; 7 bases match TRBD1. The V segment lost 11 bases and the J segment 5 bases; nucleotides outside the gene matches: 14. Germline V gives CDR1 LNHDA, CDR2 SQIVND (reference sequence). The CDR3 length is 14 residues. CDR3 loop: CAPKGAGEGTEAFF. The CDR3 DNA sequence: TGTGCCCCTAAGGGGGCAGGGGAAGGGACTGAAGCTTTCTTT.

As to this clonotype: A clone one base away is much larger, so this may be a read error. V and J are TRBV4-2 and TRBJ2-1, with D tentatively TRBD1 (5 bases). The germline V gene has CDR1 LGHNA and CDR2 YNFKEQ. Trimming shortened V by 6 bases and J by 1 base, and 10 bases separated the two germline ends. The CDR3 covers 14 residues. CDR3 sequence: CASRQELSYNEQFF. CDR3 sequence (DNA): TGTGCCAGCAGACAGGAGCTATCCTACAATGAGCAGTTCTTC.

Details on this clonotype: A read error may account for a junction end that differs from germline. The chain carries TRBV10-2 and TRBJ2-3; D gene uncertain. The V gene's germline CDR1 is WSHSY and CDR2 SAAADI. The CDR3 is 13 residues long. The CDR3 coding sequence is TGCGCCAGCAGTGTTACTAACACAGATACGAAGTATTTT. It specifies CASSVTNTDTKYF.

Ten or more counts support this clonotype. The chain is built from TRBV12-3 or TRBV12-4 and TRBJ2-1; D gene unclear. This CDR3 has 14 amino acids. V lost 2 bases and J 4 bases, leaving 9 bases between the germline ends. CDR3 loop: CASSLYGNYNEQFF. CDR3 DNA: TGTGCCAGCAGTTTATACGGTAATTACAATGAGCAGTTCTTC.

This clonotype was picked up a small number of times. A much more abundant neighbour one base away suggests this may be a read error. V gene TRBV4-2 combines with J gene TRBJ2-5, with a weak D call TRBD2 (6 bases). CDR3 length: 14 residues. Trimming stripped 7 bases from V and 5 bases from J, with 17 bases between. Germline CDR1 LGHNA, CDR2 YNFKEQ. The CDR3 sequence is CASNRGLFQETQYF. CDR3 nucleotide sequence: TGTGCCAGCAACCGAGGACTATTTCAGGAGACCCAGTACTTC.